This note documents a single T cell receptor beta chain sequence. No antigen is known for it. This CDR3 is 16 amino acids long. Germline CDR1 LNHNV, CDR2 YYDKDF (reference sequence). V was cut by 3 bases and J by 1 base, with 14 bases left in between. The assay was immunoSEQ multiplex PCR, and TCRdb's table has in-frame clones only and misses some. The sample carries over 4,500 clones, 88% recorded once. Between the mid-2010s and the late 2010s, patients underwent resection in Japan or China. These data are taken from a study of immune evolution from preneoplasia to lung adenocarcinoma. Study findings and constraints: Normal lung had highest clonality; later lesions appeared denser, more diverse. T cell clonality was higher in KRAS-mutant than EGFR-mutant or wild-type nodules. From normal lung to invasive adenocarcinoma, top clone frequencies appeared to decrease.

The chain has TRBV15 and TRBJ2-3, with a weak D call TRBD2 (6 bases). The source is a person aged 70 to 79 with lung adenocarcinoma. Source material: FFPE atypical adenomatous hyperplasia tissue from the lung. The subset was: atypical adenomatous hyperplasia (AAH), lung preneoplasia. The CDR3 bases are TGTGCCACCAGCAGCCGGGCCGGGGGAGGCACAGATACGCAGTATTTT. Translating gives CATSSRAGGGTDTQYF.